The 30 T cell receptor beta chains below were found in one sample sequenced in a study of shared clonotypes between healthy human individuals. TCRdb keeps only in-frame clones here, not all; method: immunoSEQ multiplex PCR. Of about 470,000 clones in the sample, about four fifths were seen once. The material sequenced was PBMCs. These TCRs come from a woman aged 40 to 55 in good health. Some clones in this sample may be carry-over from other donors' samples.

This chain uses TRBV29-1 with TRBJ2-7; either TRBD1 or TRBD2 may fit D (5 bases each). With 4 bases removed from V and 3 bases from J, the gap between germline ends came to 16 bases. Germline CDR1 is SQVTM and CDR2 is ANQGSEA. The CDR3 has 14 residues. CDR3 region: CSVGFWGRIYEQYF. CDR3 nucleotides: TGCAGCGTTGGCTTTTGGGGACGGATCTACGAGCAGTACTTC.

V usage is TRBV18 and J usage is TRBJ2-1, with D hard to call. Trimming stripped 1 base from V and 7 bases from J, with 11 bases between. There are 14 residues in the CDR3. Germline CDR1 reads KGHSH; CDR2 reads LQKENI. CDR3 loop: CASSPLLGSNEQFF. The DNA of the CDR3 is TGTGCCAGCTCACCACTCTTAGGGTCGAATGAGCAGTTCTTC.

V gene TRBV6-5 combines with J gene TRBJ2-2, with 10 bases that match TRBD1. The CDR3 is 14 amino acids. CDR1 is MNHEY and CDR2 is SVGAGI in the germline V gene. The V and J ends lost 6 bases and 6 bases, in that order; junction bases with no gene match: 4. The CDR3 reads CASRTGGAPGELFF. DNA of the CDR3: TGTGCCAGCAGGACAGGGGGCGCACCCGGGGAGCTGTTTTTT.

The V call is TRBV11-3, the J call TRBJ2-2, with TRBD2 matching 10 bases. After removal of 5 bases from V and 6 bases from J, the junction contained 9 bases not matched to a gene. This CDR3 spans 16 amino acids. Germline V gene lookup returns CDR1 SGHNT and CDR2 YENEEA. The CDR3 bases are TGTGCCAGCAGCCCCGGACTAGCGGAAAGGGCCGGGGAGCTGTTTTTT. This encodes CASSPGLAERAGELFF.

The chain joins TRBV7-9 to TRBJ2-3, with a weak D call TRBD1 (6 bases). The V gene's germline CDR1 is SEHNR and CDR2 FQNEAQ (reference sequence). Trimming removed 4 bases at V and 6 bases at J, with 23 bases between. The CDR3 is 17 amino acids. The CDR3 here is CASSSAGTPGLGDTQYF. The CDR3 coding sequence is TGTGCCAGCAGCTCCGCCGGGACACCAGGCCTGGGTGATACGCAGTATTTT.

This clone was picked up one time. The rearrangement joins TRBV30 to TRBJ2-7; 7 bases are a match to TRBD1. The CDR3 consists of 12 residues. Germline lookup yields CDR1 GTSNPN and CDR2 SVGIG (reference sequence). The junction had 6 bases not matched to a gene; V was cut back by 4 bases and J by 6 bases. The CDR3 spells CAWMRTGREQYF. The CDR3 DNA sequence: TGTGCCTGGATGAGGACAGGACGCGAGCAGTACTTC.

V and J are TRBV5-1 and TRBJ2-1; D remains ambiguous. V gave up 4 bases and J gave up 12 bases, with 26 bases separating them. Germline CDR1 is SGHRS and CDR2 is YFSETQ. The length of the CDR3 is 16 residues. CDR3 DNA sequence: TGCGCCAGCAGCCAAACTCGCCAGTCCGAAGTACGATTGCAGTTCTTC. It encodes CASSQTRQSEVRLQFF.

The rearrangement links TRBV19 to TRBJ2-2; 10 bases align to TRBD2. The CDR3 runs to 16 residues. Germline values: CDR1 LNHDA, CDR2 SQIVND (reference sequence). The junction had 7 bases not matched to a gene; V was cut back by 6 bases and J by 3 bases. The CDR3 loop is CASSIRTSGYTGELFF. CDR3 DNA sequence: TGTGCCAGTAGCATTCGGACTAGCGGATACACCGGGGAGCTGTTTTTT.

CDR3 DNA sequence: TGTGCCAGCAGCCTAATAGGGGACGAGCAGTACTTC. Protein: CASSLIGDEQYF. The chain uses TRBV7-9 and TRBJ2-7; possible D gene TRBD1, 5 bases. The CDR3 is made up of 12 amino acids. Germline loops: CDR1 SEHNR, CDR2 FQNEAQ (reference sequence). The V gene lost 5 bases and the J gene lost 5 bases, with 10 bases spanning the gap.

This clone was counted between two and nine times. The V gene is TRBV6-6, the J gene TRBJ2-5; no clear D. This CDR3 is built from 12 residues. Trimming took 5 bases from V and 4 from J, leaving 8 bases between them. Germline V gene data show CDR1 as MNHNY and CDR2 as SVGAGI (reference sequence). The CDR3 coding sequence is TGTGCCAGCAGTCAAGTGGGAGAGACCCAGTACTTC. Translation: CASSQVGETQYF.

The chain carries TRBV30 and TRBJ1-5; possible D gene TRBD1, 5 bases. Deletions cut 1 base from V and 1 base from J, with 8 bases between. This CDR3 spans 14 amino acids. In germline, CDR1 is GTSNPN, CDR2 SVGIG (reference sequence). In DNA form, the CDR3 reads TGTGCCTGGAGTGCCGACAGAAGCAATCAGCCCCAGCATTTT. Encoded protein: CAWSADRSNQPQHF.

The chain is built from TRBV5-1 and TRBJ2-7; D is undetermined. Germline V lookup: CDR1 SGHRS, CDR2 YFSETQ. Trimming cost V 7 bases and J 6 bases, with 14 bases left between them. There are 12 residues in the CDR3. CDR3 loop: CASCNQGREQYF. The CDR3 coding sequence is TGCGCCAGCTGTAATCAAGGTCGCGAGCAGTACTTC.

The rearrangement links TRBV4-3 to TRBJ2-7; 11 bases match TRBD1. Germline V gene data show CDR1 as LGHNA and CDR2 as YSLEER. Trimming at V came to 3 bases and at J to 3 bases, leaving 7 bases not matched to a gene. The CDR3 runs to 16 residues. The CDR3 loop reads CASSHAAGQGDYEQYF. For the CDR3, the DNA is TGCGCCAGCAGCCATGCTGCGGGACAGGGGGACTACGAGCAGTACTTC.

The chain carries TRBV6-4 and TRBJ1-5; D gene ambiguous. From germline, CDR1 is MRHNA and CDR2 SNTAGT. The length of the CDR3 is 12 residues. The germline V and J ends were trimmed by 6 bases and 7 bases, with 10 bases remaining between them. This CDR3 reads CASRSLGQPQHF. In DNA, the CDR3 is TGTGCCAGCAGATCATTAGGGCAGCCCCAGCATTTT.

Written as DNA, the CDR3 is TGTGCCATCAGTGAGTCAAGCGTCGGGCACAGGTACCAAGAGACCCAGTACTTC. Its protein product is CAISESSVGHRYQETQYF. J is TRBJ2-5 and V is TRBV10-3, with a weak D call TRBD1 (5 bases). Germline CDR1 ENHRY, CDR2 SYGVKD. Trimming removed 0 bases at V and 0 bases at J, with 17 bases between. There are 18 residues in the CDR3.

The V gene is TRBV11-3, the J gene TRBJ2-1; 8 nucleotides match TRBD2. V shed 4 bases and J 6 bases; nucleotides not matched to a gene: 8. The length of the CDR3 is 15 residues. Germline CDR1 and CDR2: SGHNT and YENEEA. In DNA form, the CDR3 reads TGTGCCAGCAGCTCGGGGACTAGAGGGGGCAATGAGCAGTTCTTC. This codes for CASSSGTRGGNEQFF. The full variable domain, with the rest looked up from reference TRBV11-3 and TRBJ2-1, is EAGVVQSPRYKIIEKKQPVAFWCNPISGHNTLYWYLQNLGQGPELLIRYENEEAVDDSQLPKDRFSAERLKGVDSTLKIQPAELGDSAVYLCASSSGTRGGNEQFFGPGTRLTVL.

This chain uses TRBV27 with TRBJ1-1; 8 bases fit TRBD1. The CDR3 totals 15 residues. Germline CDR1 reads MNHEY; CDR2 reads SMNVEV (reference sequence). With V trimmed by 6 bases and J by 4 bases, 10 bases remained unmatched. CDR3 residues: CASRKRTGRVTEAFF. For the CDR3, the DNA is TGTGCCAGCAGAAAAAGGACAGGGAGGGTCACTGAAGCTTTCTTT.

The V and J genes are TRBV7-3 and TRBJ2-2, with D possibly matching TRBD1 (6 bases). Germline V gene sequence: CDR1 SGHTA, CDR2 FQGTGA. The CDR3 has 14 amino acids. V lost 5 bases and J lost 2, with 9 bases in between. The CDR3 nucleotides are TGTGCCAGCAGCCAGGGGTTAAACACCGGGGAGCTGTTTTTT. Translating it yields CASSQGLNTGELFF.

The rearrangement joins TRBV27 to TRBJ2-5; TRBD2 matches 8 bases. The CDR3 is 14 amino acids. With V trimmed by 6 bases and J by 5 bases, 8 bases remained unmatched. Germline CDR1 reads MNHEY; CDR2 reads SMNVEV (reference sequence). This CDR3 reads CASRRAGEVETQYF. DNA for the CDR3: TGTGCCAGCAGGAGAGCGGGAGAGGTGGAGACCCAGTACTTC.

The chain recombines TRBV6-5 with TRBJ1-1; D is perhaps TRBD1 (5 bases). The germline V and J ends were trimmed by 1 base and 1 base, with 10 bases remaining between them. This CDR3 is 15 amino acids long. Germline V CDR1 and CDR2: MNHEY, SVGAGI. The CDR3 DNA follows: TGTGCCAGCAGTTACTGGGGGACGGCGAACACTGAAGCTTTCTTT. Protein sequence: CASSYWGTANTEAFF.

DNA of the CDR3: TGCGCCAGCAGTCAATTTGGCCGGACAGGGGCTCAATACGAGCAGTACTTC. It codes for CASSQFGRTGAQYEQYF. This chain uses TRBV23-1 with TRBJ2-7; 9 bases fit TRBD1. TRBV23-1 counts as an open reading frame of uncertain function. V gave up 1 base and J gave up 4 bases; unmatched junction bases: 11. CDR3 length: 17 residues.

This rearrangement joins TRBV1 to TRBJ1-1. TRBV1 is given as a pseudogene. The CDR3 runs to 12 residues. The DNA for the CDR3 is TGCACCAGCAGCCTCCTGGGGGGGGAAGCTTTCTTT. Protein: CTSSLLGGEAFF.

In its sample, this clone was seen once. This chain uses TRBV28 with TRBJ2-7; 14 bases fit TRBD2. Germline V gene lookup returns CDR1 MDHEN and CDR2 SYDVKM. With V trimmed by 7 bases and J by 6 bases, 14 bases remained unmatched. The CDR3 totals 17 residues. The DNA for the CDR3 is TGTGCCAGCACCGGCTTAGGAGGGACTAGCGGGAGAGCCGAGCAGTACTTC. This codes for CASTGLGGTSGRAEQYF.

This clone was found many times. This rearrangement joins TRBV11-2 to TRBJ2-3; D call uncertain. Trimming took off 2 bases at V and 1 base at J, with 4 bases between the two ends. This CDR3 comprises 13 residues. Germline CDR1 is SGHAT and CDR2 is FQNNGV. The CDR3, as DNA: TGTGCCAGCAGCTTACTGGGCACAGATACGCAGTATTTT. Its protein product is CASSLLGTDTQYF.

The V and J genes are TRBV4-1 and TRBJ2-7, with 8 nucleotides matching TRBD2. V shed 3 bases, J shed 2 bases, and the junction held 6 bases outside the gene matches. The CDR3 runs 15 residues. Germline V gene lookup returns CDR1 MGHRA and CDR2 YSYEKL. CDR3 sequence: CASSHLAGPPYEQYF. Written as DNA, the CDR3 is TGCGCCAGCAGCCACTTAGCGGGACCCCCCTACGAGCAGTACTTC.

J is TRBJ1-1 and V is TRBV5-1; 9 bases agree with TRBD1. The V gene end was trimmed by 2 bases and the J gene end by 5 bases; junction bases not matched to a gene: 4. CDR1 is SGHRS, CDR2 YFSETQ, per germline. The CDR3 consists of 14 residues. The CDR3 bases are TGCGCCAGCAGCTTACAGGGGGCTCGGACTGAAGCTTTCTTT. Its translation is CASSLQGARTEAFF.

This chain uses TRBV7-2 with TRBJ1-4; unclear D gene. The CDR3 contains 15 residues. Germline CDR1 is SGHTA and CDR2 is FQGNSA. Trimming pared 5 bases from V and 5 bases from J, leaving 15 bases between. CDR3 sequence: CASSRLPTLNEKLFF. The DNA for the CDR3 is TGTGCCAGCAGCCGCTTACCGACACTGAATGAAAAACTGTTTTTT.

The chain joins TRBV10-1 to TRBJ2-4, with TRBD1 identical over 7 bases. V dropped 2 bases and J dropped 4; count of bases not matched to a gene: 8. The CDR3 is 16 residues long. Germline assignment: CDR1 WNHNN and CDR2 SYGVQD (reference sequence). CDR3 DNA: TGCGCCAGCAGTGAGCATCCGGGACAGATAAAAAACATTCAGTACTTC. This gives the protein CASSEHPGQIKNIQYF.

This clone turned up a few times. The chain carries TRBV9 and TRBJ2-1, with no clear D. The V end lost 9 bases, the J end lost 0 bases, and 13 bases lay between the germline ends. Germline lookup yields CDR1 SGDLS and CDR2 YYNGEE. This CDR3 is built from 14 residues. CDR3 sequence reads: CATRPLSSYNEQFF. DNA of the CDR3: TGTGCCACAAGACCGCTGAGCTCCTACAATGAGCAGTTCTTC.

This clone was observed once. The J gene is TRBJ1-6, the V gene TRBV4-1; D unresolved. This CDR3 region has 14 residues. The germline gives CDR1 MGHRA, CDR2 YSYEKL. The V gene lost 0 bases and the J gene lost 5 bases, with 5 bases spanning the gap. The DNA of the CDR3 is TGCGCCAGCAGCCAAGAAGTTAATAATTCACCCCTCCACTTT. Protein product: CASSQEVNNSPLHF.